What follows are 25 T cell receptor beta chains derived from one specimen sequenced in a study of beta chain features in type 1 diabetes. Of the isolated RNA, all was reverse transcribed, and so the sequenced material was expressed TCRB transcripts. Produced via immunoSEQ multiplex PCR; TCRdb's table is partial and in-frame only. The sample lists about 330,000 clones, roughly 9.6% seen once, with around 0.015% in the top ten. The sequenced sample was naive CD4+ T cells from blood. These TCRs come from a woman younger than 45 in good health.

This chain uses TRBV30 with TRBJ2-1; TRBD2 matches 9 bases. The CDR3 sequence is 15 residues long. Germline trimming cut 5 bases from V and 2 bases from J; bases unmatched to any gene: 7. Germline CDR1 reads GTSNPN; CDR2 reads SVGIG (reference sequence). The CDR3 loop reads CAWRGTSPPYNEQFF. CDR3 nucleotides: TGTGCCTGGCGAGGGACTAGCCCCCCCTACAATGAGCAGTTCTTC. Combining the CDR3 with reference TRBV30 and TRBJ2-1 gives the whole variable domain SQTIHQWPATLVQPVGSPLSLECTVEGTSNPNLYWYRQAAGRGLQLLFYSVGIGQISSEVPQNLSASRPQDRQFILSSKKLLLSDSGFYLCAWRGTSPPYNEQFFGPGTRLTVL.

CDR3 residues: CASSRDRVEETQYF. The CDR3 DNA reads TGTGCCAGCAGTCGGGACAGGGTAGAAGAGACCCAGTACTTC. V is TRBV2 and J is TRBJ2-5; 9 bases match TRBD1. Germline V gene sequence: CDR1 SNHLY, CDR2 FYNNEI. Trimming removed 5 bases from V and 3 bases from J; junction bases left unmatched: 4. The CDR3 sequence is 14 residues long.

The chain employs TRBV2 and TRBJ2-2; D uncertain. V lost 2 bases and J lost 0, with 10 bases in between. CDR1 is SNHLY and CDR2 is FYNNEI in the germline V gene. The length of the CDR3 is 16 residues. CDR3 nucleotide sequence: TGTGCCAGCAGTGAAATGCTGTTAGCGAACACCGGGGAGCTGTTTTTT. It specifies CASSEMLLANTGELFF.

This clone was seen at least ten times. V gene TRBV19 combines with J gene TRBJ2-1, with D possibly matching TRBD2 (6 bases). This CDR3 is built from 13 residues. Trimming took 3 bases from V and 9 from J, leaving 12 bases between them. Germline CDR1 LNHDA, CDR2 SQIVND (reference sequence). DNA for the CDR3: TGTGCCAGTAGTATCGGATGGCGGGGTGAGCAGTTCTTC. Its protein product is CASSIGWRGEQFF.

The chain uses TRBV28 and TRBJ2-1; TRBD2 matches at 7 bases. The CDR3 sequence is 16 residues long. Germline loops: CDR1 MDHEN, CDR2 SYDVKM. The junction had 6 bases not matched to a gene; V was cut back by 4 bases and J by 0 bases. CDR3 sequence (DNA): TGTGCCAGCAGTTCGGGCGGGAGTCCCTCCTACAATGAGCAGTTCTTC. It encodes CASSSGGSPSYNEQFF.

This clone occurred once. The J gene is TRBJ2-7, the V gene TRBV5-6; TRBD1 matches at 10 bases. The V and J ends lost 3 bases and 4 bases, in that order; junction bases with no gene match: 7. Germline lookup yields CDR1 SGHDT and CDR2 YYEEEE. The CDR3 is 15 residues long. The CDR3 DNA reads TGTGCCAGCAGCTCGGAGGACAGGGGGGTATACGAGCAGTACTTC. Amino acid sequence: CASSSEDRGVYEQYF. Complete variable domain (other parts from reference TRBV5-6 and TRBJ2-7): DAGVTQSPTHLIKTRGQQVTLRCSPKSGHDTVSWYQQALGQGPQFIFQYYEEEERQRGNFPDRFSGHQFPNYSSELNVNALLLGDSALYLCASSSEDRGVYEQYFGPGTRLTVT.

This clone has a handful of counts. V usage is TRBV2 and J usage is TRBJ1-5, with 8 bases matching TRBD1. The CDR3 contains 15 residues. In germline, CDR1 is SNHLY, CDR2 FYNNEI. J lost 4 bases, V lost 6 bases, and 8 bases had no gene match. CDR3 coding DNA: TGTGCCAGCAGCGGGGGACAGGTGGTTAATCAGCCCCAGCATTTT. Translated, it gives CASSGGQVVNQPQHF. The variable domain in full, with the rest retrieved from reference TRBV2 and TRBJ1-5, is EPEVTQTPSHQVTQMGQEVILRCVPISNHLYFYWYRQILGQKVEFLVSFYNNEISEKSEIFDDQFSVERPDGSNFTLKIRSTKLEDSAMYFCASSGGQVVNQPQHFGDGTRLSIL.

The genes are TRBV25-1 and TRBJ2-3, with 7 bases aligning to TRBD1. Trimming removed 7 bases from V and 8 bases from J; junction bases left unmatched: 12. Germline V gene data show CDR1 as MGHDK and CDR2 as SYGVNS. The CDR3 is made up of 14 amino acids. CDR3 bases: TGTGCCAGCACCGGGACAGCCTCACTAACTACGCAGTATTTT. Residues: CASTGTASLTTQYF.

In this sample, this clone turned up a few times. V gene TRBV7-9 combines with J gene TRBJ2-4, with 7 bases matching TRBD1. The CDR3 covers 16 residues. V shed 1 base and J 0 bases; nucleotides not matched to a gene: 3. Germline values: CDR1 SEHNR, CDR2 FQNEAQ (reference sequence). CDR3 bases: TGTGCCAGCAGCTTAGGGCAGGGGGAAGCCAAAAACATTCAGTACTTC. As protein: CASSLGQGEAKNIQYF. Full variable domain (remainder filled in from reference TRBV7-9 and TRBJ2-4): DTGVSQNPRHKITKRGQNVTFRCDPISEHNRLYWYRQTLGQGPEFLTYFQNEAQLEKSRLLSDRFSAERPKGSFSTLEIQRTEQGDSAMYLCASSLGQGEAKNIQYFGAGTRLSVL.

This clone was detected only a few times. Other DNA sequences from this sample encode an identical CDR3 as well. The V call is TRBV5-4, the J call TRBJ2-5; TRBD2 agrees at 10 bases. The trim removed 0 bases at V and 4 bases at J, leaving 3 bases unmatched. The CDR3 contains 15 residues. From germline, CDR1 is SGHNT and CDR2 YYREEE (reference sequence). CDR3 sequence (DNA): TGTGCCAGCAGCTTGGGACTAGCGGGCGGAGAGACCCAGTACTTC. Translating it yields CASSLGLAGGETQYF.

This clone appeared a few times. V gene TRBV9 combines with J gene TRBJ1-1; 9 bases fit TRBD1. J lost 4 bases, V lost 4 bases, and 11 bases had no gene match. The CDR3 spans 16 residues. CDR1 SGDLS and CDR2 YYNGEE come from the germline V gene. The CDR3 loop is CASSPRIGTGSTEAFF. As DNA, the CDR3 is TGTGCCAGCAGCCCCCGTATTGGGACAGGGTCCACTGAAGCTTTCTTT.

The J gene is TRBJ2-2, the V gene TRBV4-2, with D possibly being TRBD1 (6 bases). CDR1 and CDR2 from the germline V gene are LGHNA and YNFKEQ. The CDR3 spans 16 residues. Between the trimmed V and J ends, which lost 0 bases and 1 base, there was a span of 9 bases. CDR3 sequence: CASSQEPTGNTGELFF. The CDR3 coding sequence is TGTGCCAGCAGCCAAGAGCCGACAGGGAACACCGGGGAGCTGTTTTTT.

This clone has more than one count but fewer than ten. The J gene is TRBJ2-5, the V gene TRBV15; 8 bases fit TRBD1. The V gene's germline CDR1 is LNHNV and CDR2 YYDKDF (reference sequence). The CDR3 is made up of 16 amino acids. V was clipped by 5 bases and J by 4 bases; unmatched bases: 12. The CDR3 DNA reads TGTGCCACCAGCCCACCGAGACAGGGGTTTGCAGAGACCCAGTACTTC. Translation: CATSPPRQGFAETQYF.

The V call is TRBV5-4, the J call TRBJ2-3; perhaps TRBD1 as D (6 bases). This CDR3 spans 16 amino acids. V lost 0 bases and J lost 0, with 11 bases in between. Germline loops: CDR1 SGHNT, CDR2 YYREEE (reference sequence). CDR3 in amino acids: CASSLVQGTSTDTQYF. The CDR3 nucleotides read TGTGCCAGCAGCTTGGTACAGGGTACTAGCACAGATACGCAGTATTTT.

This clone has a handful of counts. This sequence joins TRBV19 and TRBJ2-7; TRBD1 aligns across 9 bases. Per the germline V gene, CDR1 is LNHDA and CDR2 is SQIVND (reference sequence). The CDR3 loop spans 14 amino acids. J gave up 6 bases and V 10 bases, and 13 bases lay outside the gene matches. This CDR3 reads CATRGPGQGREQYF. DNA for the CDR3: TGTGCCACCAGGGGGCCGGGACAGGGTCGCGAGCAGTACTTC.

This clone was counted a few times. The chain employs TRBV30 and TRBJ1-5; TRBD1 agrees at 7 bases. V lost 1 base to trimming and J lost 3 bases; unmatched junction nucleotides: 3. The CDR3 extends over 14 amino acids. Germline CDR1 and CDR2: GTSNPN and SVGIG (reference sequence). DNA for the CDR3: TGTGCCTGGAGTGCGACAGGGAACAATCAGCCCCAGCATTTT. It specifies CAWSATGNNQPQHF.

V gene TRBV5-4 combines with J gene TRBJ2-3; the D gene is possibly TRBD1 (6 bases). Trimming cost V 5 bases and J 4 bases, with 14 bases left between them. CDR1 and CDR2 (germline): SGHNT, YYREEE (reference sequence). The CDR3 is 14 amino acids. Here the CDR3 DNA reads TGTGCCAGCAGTTTACAGGGAACGTCAGATACGCAGTATTTT. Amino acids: CASSLQGTSDTQYF.

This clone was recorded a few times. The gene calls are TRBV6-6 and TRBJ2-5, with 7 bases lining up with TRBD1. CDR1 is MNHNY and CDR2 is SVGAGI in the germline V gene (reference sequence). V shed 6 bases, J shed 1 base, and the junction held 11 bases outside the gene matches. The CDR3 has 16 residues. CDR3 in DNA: TGTGCCAGCAGCAGGACAGGACGAGGAGGCCAAGAGACCCAGTACTTC. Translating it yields CASSRTGRGGQETQYF.

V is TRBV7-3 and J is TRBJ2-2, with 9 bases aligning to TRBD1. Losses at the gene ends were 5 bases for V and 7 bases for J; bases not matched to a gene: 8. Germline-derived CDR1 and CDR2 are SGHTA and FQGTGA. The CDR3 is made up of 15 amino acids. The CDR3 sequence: CASSPGGQGIGELFF. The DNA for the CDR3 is TGTGCCAGCAGCCCCGGGGGACAGGGCATCGGGGAGCTGTTTTTT.

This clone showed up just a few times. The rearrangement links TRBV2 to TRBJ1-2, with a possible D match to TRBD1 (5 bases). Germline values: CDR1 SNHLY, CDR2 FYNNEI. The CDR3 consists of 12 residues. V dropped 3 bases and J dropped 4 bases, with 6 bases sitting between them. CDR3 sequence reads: CASSDRGYGYTF. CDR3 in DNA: TGTGCCAGCAGTGATAGGGGCTATGGCTACACCTTC. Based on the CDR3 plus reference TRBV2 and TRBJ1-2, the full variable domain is EPEVTQTPSHQVTQMGQEVILRCVPISNHLYFYWYRQILGQKVEFLVSFYNNEISEKSEIFDDQFSVERPDGSNFTLKIRSTKLEDSAMYFCASSDRGYGYTFGSGTRLTVV.

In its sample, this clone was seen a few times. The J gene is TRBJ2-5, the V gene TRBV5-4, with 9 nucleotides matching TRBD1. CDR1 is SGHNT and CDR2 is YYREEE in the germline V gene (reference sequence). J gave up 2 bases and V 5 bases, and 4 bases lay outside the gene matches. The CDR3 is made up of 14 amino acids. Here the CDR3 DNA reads TGTGCCAGCAGTAAGGACAGGGGACAAGAGACCCAGTACTTC. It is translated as CASSKDRGQETQYF.

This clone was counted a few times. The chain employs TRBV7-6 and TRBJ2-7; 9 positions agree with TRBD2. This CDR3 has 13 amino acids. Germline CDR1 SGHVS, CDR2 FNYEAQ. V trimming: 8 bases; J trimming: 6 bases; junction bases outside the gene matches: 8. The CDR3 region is CASSWTSAREQYF. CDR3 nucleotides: TGTGCCAGCTCCTGGACTAGCGCTCGCGAGCAGTACTTC.

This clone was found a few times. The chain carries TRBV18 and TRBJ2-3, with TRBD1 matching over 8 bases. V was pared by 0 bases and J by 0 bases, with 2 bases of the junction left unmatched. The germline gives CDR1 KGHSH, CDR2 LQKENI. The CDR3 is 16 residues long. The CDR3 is CASSPPGQASTDTQYF. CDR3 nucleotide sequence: TGTGCCAGCTCACCACCGGGACAGGCTAGCACAGATACGCAGTATTTT.

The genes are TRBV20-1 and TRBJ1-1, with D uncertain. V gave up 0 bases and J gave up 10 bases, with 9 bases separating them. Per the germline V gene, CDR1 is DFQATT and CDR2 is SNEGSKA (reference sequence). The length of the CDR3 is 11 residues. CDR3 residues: CSARDFGVAFF. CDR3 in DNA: TGCAGTGCTAGAGATTTCGGGGTAGCTTTCTTT.

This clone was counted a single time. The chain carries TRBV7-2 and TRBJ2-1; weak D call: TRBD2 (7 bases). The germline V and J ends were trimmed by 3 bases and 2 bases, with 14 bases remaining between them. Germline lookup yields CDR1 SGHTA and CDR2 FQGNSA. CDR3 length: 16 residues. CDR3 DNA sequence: TGTGCCAGCAGCTTTCCGGGGGGACACACCTACAATGAGCAGTTCTTC. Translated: CASSFPGGHTYNEQFF.